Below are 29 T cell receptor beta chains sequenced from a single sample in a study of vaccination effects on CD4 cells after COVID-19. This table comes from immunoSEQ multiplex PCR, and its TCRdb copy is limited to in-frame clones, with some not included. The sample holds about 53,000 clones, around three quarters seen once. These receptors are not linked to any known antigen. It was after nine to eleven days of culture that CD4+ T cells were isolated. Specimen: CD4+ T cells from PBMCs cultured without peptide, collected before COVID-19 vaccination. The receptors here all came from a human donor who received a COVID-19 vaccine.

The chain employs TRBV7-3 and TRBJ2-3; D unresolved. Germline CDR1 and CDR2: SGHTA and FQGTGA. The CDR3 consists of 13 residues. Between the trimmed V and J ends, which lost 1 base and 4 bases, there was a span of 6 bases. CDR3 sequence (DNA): TGTGCCAGCAGCTTAATAGTAGCAGATACGCAGTATTTT. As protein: CASSLIVADTQYF.

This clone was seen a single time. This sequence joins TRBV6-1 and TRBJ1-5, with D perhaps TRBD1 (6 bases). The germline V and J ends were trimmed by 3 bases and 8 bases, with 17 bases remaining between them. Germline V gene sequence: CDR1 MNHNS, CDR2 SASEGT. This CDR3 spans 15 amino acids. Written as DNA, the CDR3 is TGTGCCAGCAGTGATCTACTAACATACAGGGAGCCCCAGCATTTT. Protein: CASSDLLTYREPQHF.

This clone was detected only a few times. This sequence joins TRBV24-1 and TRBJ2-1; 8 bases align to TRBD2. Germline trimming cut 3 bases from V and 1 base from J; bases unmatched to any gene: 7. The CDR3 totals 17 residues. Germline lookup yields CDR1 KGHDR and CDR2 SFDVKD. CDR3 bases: TGTGCCACCAGTGATCCCACTAGCGGTGCTTCCTACAATGAGCAGTTCTTC. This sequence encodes CATSDPTSGASYNEQFF.

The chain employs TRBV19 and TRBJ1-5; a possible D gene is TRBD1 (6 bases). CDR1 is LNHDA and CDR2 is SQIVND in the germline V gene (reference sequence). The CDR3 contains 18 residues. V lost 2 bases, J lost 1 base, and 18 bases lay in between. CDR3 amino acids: CASSIPNPGHSSNQPQHF. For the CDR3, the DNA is TGTGCCAGTAGTATACCGAACCCGGGACACTCAAGCAATCAGCCCCAGCATTTT.

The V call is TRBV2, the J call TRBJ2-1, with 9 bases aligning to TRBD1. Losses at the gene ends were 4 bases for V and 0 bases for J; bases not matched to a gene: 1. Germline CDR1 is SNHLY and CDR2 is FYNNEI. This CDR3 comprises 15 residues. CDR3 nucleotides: TGTGCCAGCAGTGGACAGGGGGGCTCCTACAATGAGCAGTTCTTC. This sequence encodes CASSGQGGSYNEQFF.

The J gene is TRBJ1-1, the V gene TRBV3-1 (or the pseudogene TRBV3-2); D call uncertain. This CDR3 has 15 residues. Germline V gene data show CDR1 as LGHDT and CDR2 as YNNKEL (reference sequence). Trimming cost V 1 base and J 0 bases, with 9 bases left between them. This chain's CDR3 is CASSQGNSMNTEAFF. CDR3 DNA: TGTGCCAGCAGCCAAGGGAACAGCATGAACACTGAAGCTTTCTTT.

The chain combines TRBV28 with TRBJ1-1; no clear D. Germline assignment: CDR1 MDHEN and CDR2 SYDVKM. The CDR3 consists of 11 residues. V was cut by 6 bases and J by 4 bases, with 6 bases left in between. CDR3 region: CASRTGTEAFF. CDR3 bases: TGTGCCAGCAGAACGGGCACTGAAGCTTTCTTT.

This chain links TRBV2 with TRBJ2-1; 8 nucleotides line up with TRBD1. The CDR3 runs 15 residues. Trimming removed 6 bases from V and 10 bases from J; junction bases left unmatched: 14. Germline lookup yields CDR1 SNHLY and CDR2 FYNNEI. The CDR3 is CASSLFGQGLGEQFF. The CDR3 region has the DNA TGTGCCAGCAGCCTCTTTGGACAGGGATTAGGCGAGCAGTTCTTC.

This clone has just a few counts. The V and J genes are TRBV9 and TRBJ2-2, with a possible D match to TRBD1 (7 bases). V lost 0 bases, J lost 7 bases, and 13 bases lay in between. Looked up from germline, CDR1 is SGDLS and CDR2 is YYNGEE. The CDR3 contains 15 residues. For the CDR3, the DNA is TGTGCCAGCAGCGTAGCGGAGGGGGCTGGCGGGGAGCTGTTTTTT. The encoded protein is CASSVAEGAGGELFF.

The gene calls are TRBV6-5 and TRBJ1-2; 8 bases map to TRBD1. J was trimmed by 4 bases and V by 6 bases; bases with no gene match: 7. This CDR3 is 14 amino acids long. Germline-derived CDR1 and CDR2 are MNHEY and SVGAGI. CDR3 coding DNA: TGTGCCAGCAGGATAGGACAGGGAACCTATGGCTACACCTTC. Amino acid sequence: CASRIGQGTYGYTF.

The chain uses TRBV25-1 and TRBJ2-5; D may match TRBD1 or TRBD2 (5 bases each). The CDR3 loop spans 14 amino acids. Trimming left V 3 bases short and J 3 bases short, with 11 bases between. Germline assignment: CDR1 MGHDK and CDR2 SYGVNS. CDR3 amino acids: CASSEGRREETQYF. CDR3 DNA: TGTGCCAGCAGTGAGGGACGTAGGGAAGAGACCCAGTACTTC.

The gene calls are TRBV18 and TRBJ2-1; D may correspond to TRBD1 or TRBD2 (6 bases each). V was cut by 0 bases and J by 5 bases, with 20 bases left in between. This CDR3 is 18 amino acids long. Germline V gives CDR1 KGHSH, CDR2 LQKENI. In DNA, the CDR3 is TGTGCCAGCTCACCACCTAGGCGATCGGGGGCTCGCGACAATGAGCAGTTCTTC. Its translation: CASSPPRRSGARDNEQFF.

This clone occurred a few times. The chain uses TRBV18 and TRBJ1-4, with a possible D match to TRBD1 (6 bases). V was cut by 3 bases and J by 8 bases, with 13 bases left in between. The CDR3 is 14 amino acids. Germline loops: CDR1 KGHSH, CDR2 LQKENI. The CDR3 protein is CASSPGGEREKLFF. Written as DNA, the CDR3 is TGTGCCAGCTCACCTGGGGGCGAGCGAGAAAAACTGTTTTTT.

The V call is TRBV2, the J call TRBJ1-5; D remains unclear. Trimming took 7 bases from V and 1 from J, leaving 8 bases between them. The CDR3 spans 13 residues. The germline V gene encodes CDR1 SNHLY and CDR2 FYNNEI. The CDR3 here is CASMAASNQPQHF. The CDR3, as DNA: TGTGCCAGCATGGCGGCAAGCAATCAGCCCCAGCATTTT.

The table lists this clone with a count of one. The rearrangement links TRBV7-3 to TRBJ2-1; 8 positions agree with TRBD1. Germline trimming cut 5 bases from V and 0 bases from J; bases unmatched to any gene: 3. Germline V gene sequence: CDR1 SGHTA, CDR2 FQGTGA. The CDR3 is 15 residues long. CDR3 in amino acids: CASSPQGASYNEQFF. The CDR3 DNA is TGTGCCAGCAGCCCCCAGGGGGCCTCCTACAATGAGCAGTTCTTC.

The chain's CDR3 is CASRLEGGEAFF. The DNA for the CDR3 is TGTGCCAGCAGACTCGAGGGAGGTGAAGCTTTCTTT. The chain employs TRBV5-4 and TRBJ1-1; D gene ambiguous. The germline CDR1 and CDR2 sequences are SGHNT and YYREEE (reference sequence). The CDR3 is 12 amino acids. V lost 5 bases and J lost 7, with 12 bases in between.

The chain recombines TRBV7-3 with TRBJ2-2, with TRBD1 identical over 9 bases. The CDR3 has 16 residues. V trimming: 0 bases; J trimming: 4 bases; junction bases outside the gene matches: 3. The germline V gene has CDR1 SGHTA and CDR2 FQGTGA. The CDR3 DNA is TGTGCCAGCAGCTTAACGGTGACAGGGGGCACCGGGGAGCTGTTTTTT. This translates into CASSLTVTGGTGELFF.

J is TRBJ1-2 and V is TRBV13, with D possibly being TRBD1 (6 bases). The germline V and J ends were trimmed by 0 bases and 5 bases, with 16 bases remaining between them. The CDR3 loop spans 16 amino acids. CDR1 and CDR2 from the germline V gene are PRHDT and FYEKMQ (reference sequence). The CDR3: CASSLGRGGWLYGYTF. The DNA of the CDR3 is TGTGCCAGCAGCTTAGGCCGTGGGGGCTGGTTGTATGGCTACACCTTC.

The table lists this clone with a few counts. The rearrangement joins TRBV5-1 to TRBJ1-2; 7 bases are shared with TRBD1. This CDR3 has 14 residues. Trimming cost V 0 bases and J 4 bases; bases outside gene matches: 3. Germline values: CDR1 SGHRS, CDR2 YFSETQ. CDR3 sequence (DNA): TGCGCCAGCAGCTTGGGGGACAGTACCTATGGCTACACCTTC. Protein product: CASSLGDSTYGYTF.

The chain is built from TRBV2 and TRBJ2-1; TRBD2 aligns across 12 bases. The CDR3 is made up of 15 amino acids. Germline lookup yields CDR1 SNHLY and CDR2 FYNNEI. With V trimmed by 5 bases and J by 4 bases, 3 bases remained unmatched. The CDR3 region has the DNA TGTGCCAGCAGTACACTAGCGGGGGGTTACAATGAGCAGTTCTTC. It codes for CASSTLAGGYNEQFF.

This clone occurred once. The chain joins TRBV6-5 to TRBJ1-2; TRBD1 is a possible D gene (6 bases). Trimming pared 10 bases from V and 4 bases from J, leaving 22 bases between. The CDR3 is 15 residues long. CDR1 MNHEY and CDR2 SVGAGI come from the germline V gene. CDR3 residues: CATQDTGYSTYGYTF. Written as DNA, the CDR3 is TGTGCCACTCAAGACACAGGGTATAGCACCTATGGCTACACCTTC.

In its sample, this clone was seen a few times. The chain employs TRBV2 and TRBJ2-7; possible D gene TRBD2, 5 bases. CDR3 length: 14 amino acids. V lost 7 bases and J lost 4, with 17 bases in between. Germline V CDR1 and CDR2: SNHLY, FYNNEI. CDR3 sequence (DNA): TGTGCCAGCACTGATCCGGGAAGAGAGTACGAGCAGTACGTC. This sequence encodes CASTDPGREYEQYV.

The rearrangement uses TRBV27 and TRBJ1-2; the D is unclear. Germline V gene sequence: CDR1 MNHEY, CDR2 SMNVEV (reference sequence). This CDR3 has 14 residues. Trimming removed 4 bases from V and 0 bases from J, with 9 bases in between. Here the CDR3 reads CASSSQRANYGYTF. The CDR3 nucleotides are TGTGCCAGCAGTTCACAGCGGGCTAACTATGGCTACACCTTC.

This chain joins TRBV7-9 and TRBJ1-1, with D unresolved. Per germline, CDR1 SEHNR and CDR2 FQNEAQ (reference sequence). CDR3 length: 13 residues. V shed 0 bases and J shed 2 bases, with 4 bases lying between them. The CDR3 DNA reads TGTGCCAGCAGCTTAGCAGAAAACACTGAAGCTTTCTTT. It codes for CASSLAENTEAFF.

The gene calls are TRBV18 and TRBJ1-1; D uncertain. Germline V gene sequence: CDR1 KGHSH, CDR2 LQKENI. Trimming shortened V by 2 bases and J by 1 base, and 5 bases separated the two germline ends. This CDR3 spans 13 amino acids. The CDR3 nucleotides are TGTGCCAGCTCACCAGTTGGGAACACTGAAGCTTTCTTT. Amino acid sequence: CASSPVGNTEAFF.

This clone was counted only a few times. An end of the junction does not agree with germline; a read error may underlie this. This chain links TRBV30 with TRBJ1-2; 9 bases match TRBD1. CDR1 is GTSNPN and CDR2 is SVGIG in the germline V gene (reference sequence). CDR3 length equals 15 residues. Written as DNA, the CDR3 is TGTGCCTCGAGACGTATCGGGGACAGGGACTTTTCCAGCACTTTC. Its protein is CASRRIGDRDFSSTF.

The CDR3 DNA is TGTGCCAGCAGTGCTCTTAGCAATCAGCCCCAGCATTTT. Protein: CASSALSNQPQHF. The chain is built from TRBV12-3 or TRBV12-4 and TRBJ1-5; D is uncertain. The CDR3 runs to 13 residues. Trimming stripped 5 bases from V and 0 bases from J, with 5 bases between.

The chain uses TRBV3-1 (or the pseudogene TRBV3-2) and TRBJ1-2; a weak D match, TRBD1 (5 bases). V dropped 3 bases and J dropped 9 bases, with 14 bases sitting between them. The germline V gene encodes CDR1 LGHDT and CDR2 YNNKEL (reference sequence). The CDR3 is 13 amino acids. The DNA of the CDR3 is TGTGCCAGCAGCCACCGGGACCCGATACGCTACACCTTC. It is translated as CASSHRDPIRYTF.

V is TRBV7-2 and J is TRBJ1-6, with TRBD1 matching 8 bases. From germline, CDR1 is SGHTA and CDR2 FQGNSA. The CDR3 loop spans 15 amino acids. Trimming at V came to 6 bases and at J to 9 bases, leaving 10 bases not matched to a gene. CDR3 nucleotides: TGTGCCAGCAGTCAAACTCAGGGGGCAGGTTCACCCCTCCACTTT. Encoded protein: CASSQTQGAGSPLHF.